These 24 T cell receptor beta chains came from one sample sequenced in a study of cytomegalovirus exposure and HLA in healthy donors. PCR primers comprised 60 Vbeta and 13 Jbeta primers. Assay: immunoSEQ multiplex PCR; the TCRdb copy retains only in-frame clones and omits some. In the table there are roughly 120,000 clones, over 60% of which are singletons. The material sequenced was PBMCs. The receptors here all came from a woman between 35 and 50 years old in good health and CMV-seropositive.

V gene TRBV21-1 combines with J gene TRBJ1-2; whether TRBD1, the table's D call, matches the DNA was not checked. TRBV21-1 is designated a pseudogene. The CDR3 loop spans 18 amino acids. CDR3 sequence reads: CASSKNERTGYLVGGYTF. CDR3 sequence (DNA): TGTGCCAGCAGCAAAAACGAACGGACAGGGTATCTGGTCGGTGGCTACACCTTC.

The rearrangement joins TRBV7-8 to TRBJ2-1; a possible D gene is TRBD1 (6 bases). The CDR3 spans 17 residues. Trimming stripped 5 bases from V and 3 bases from J, with 20 bases between. The germline gives CDR1 SGHVS, CDR2 FQNEAQ. CDR3 coding DNA: TGTGCCAGCAGCCCGACCGGGACAAATATTAACTACAATGAGCAGTTCTTC. Its protein product is CASSPTGTNINYNEQFF.

This clone was detected a few times. The chain has TRBV30 and TRBJ2-3; TRBD1 matches 7 bases. V was clipped by 3 bases and J by 1 base; unmatched bases: 7. The germline V gene has CDR1 GTSNPN and CDR2 SVGIG (reference sequence). CDR3 length: 15 amino acids. The CDR3 DNA reads TGTGCCTGGAGACTCCGGGACAGCCGCACAGATACGCAGTATTTT. Amino acid sequence: CAWRLRDSRTDTQYF.

The chain couples TRBV4-1 to TRBJ1-1, with 7 bases aligning to TRBD1. In germline, CDR1 is MGHRA, CDR2 YSYEKL. The ends lost 0 bases at V and 6 bases at J; junction bases unmatched: 1. The CDR3 contains 13 residues. This CDR3 is CASSQDQGAEAFF. The CDR3 region has the DNA TGCGCCAGCAGCCAAGATCAGGGGGCTGAAGCTTTCTTT.

The chain combines TRBV9 with TRBJ2-3; perhaps TRBD1 as D (5 bases). V was clipped by 3 bases and J by 5 bases, with 7 bases between them. The germline gives CDR1 SGDLS, CDR2 YYNGEE. The CDR3 spans 12 residues. CDR3 DNA: TGTGCCAGCAGCGGCACAGGAGATACGCAGTATTTT. Translation: CASSGTGDTQYF.

The V and J genes are TRBV25-1 and TRBJ2-3; D is possibly TRBD1 (6 bases). This CDR3 comprises 13 residues. Trimming shortened V by 6 bases and J by 5 bases, and 12 bases separated the two germline ends. The germline V gene encodes CDR1 MGHDK and CDR2 SYGVNS. Here the CDR3 DNA reads TGTGCCAGCAGGCAGGGGAGAGGAGATACGCAGTATTTT. Its protein is CASRQGRGDTQYF.

CDR3 residues: CASSFLPGQGAYEQYF. The CDR3 DNA reads as TGTGCCAGCAGCTTCCTTCCGGGACAGGGGGCCTACGAGCAGTACTTC. V gene TRBV5-4 combines with J gene TRBJ2-7; TRBD1 matches at 11 bases. Trimming took 2 bases from V and 2 from J; bases not matched to a gene: 6. This CDR3 has 16 residues. Germline V gene lookup returns CDR1 SGHNT and CDR2 YYREEE (reference sequence).

The chain couples TRBV2 to TRBJ1-5; 11 bases map to TRBD1. The CDR3 totals 16 residues. The trim removed 5 bases at V and 0 bases at J, leaving 3 bases unmatched. Looked up from germline, CDR1 is SNHLY and CDR2 is FYNNEI. CDR3 bases: TGTGCCAGCAGTCGGGACAGGGGGTTTAGCAATCAGCCCCAGCATTTT. It yields the protein CASSRDRGFSNQPQHF.

This rearrangement joins TRBV14 to TRBJ2-1; D might be TRBD2 (7 bases). Germline V gene lookup returns CDR1 SGHDN and CDR2 FVKESK. V was trimmed by 5 bases and J by 7 bases, leaving 18 bases between them. This CDR3 contains 15 residues. CDR3 coding DNA: TGTGCCAGCAGCGTTATGGGGGGGGCTAATAATGAGCAGTTCTTC. This encodes CASSVMGGANNEQFF.

This chain connects TRBV23-1 to TRBJ2-7, with D tentatively TRBD1 (6 bases). TRBV23-1 is assigned to the ORF class and has an uncertain function. V lost 2 bases to trimming and J lost 2 bases, with 19 bases between them. CDR3 size: 17 residues. CDR3 DNA: TGCGCCAGCAGTCAACCGTACAGGGAAGCAAAACCCTACGAGCAGTACTTC. It yields the protein CASSQPYREAKPYEQYF.

The rearrangement uses TRBV15 and TRBJ1-1; 7 positions agree with TRBD1. V was pared by 1 base and J by 5 bases, with 10 bases of the junction left unmatched. There are 16 residues in the CDR3. The germline CDR1 and CDR2 sequences are LNHNV and YYDKDF (reference sequence). CDR3 loop: CATSRGLGQGGTEAFF. CDR3 nucleotide sequence: TGTGCCACCAGCAGAGGCCTTGGGCAGGGGGGAACTGAAGCTTTCTTT.

This chain joins TRBV11-2 and TRBJ2-1; 9 bases agree with TRBD2. V was clipped by 4 bases and J by 5 bases; unmatched bases: 9. This CDR3 is 16 amino acids long. The germline CDR1 and CDR2 sequences are SGHAT and FQNNGV. CDR3 in DNA: TGTGCCAGCAGCTCGGGGACTAGCCTCGGCGACAATGAGCAGTTCTTC. Translating it yields CASSSGTSLGDNEQFF.

The rearrangement joins TRBV5-1 to TRBJ1-3, with TRBD1 matching over 8 bases. Trimming took 3 bases from V and 3 from J; bases not matched to a gene: 5. This CDR3 spans 15 amino acids. Germline CDR1 SGHRS, CDR2 YFSETQ. CDR3 coding DNA: TGCGCCAGCAGCTCTGGACAGGGAGGTGGAAACACCATATATTTT. It encodes CASSSGQGGGNTIYF.

This chain connects TRBV4-1 to TRBJ1-1; weak D call: TRBD1 (6 bases). V lost 2 bases and J lost 5, with 12 bases in between. Germline CDR1 and CDR2: MGHRA and YSYEKL. This CDR3 is built from 14 residues. CDR3 in amino acids: CASSQPNRETEAFF. CDR3 DNA sequence: TGCGCCAGCAGCCAACCTAACAGGGAGACTGAAGCTTTCTTT.

This clone appeared a single time. The chain has TRBV5-4 and TRBJ2-7; 8 bases are a match to TRBD2. The V gene's germline CDR1 is SGHNT and CDR2 YYREEE (reference sequence). Trimming cost V 2 bases and J 5 bases; bases outside gene matches: 6. This CDR3 spans 14 amino acids. In DNA form, the CDR3 reads TGTGCCAGCAGCTTTGTCACTAGCGGTAACGAGCAGTACTTC. Protein product: CASSFVTSGNEQYF.

The chain combines TRBV2 with TRBJ1-2; 8 bases map to TRBD1. The J segment lost 7 bases and the V segment lost 4 bases, leaving 11 bases of the junction unmatched. Germline CDR1 reads SNHLY; CDR2 reads FYNNEI. This CDR3 is 15 amino acids long. The CDR3 spells CASSGALQGARGYTF. The CDR3 region has the DNA TGTGCCAGCAGTGGGGCTTTGCAGGGGGCCCGTGGCTACACCTTC.

The V and J genes are TRBV5-8 and TRBJ1-2; D is perhaps TRBD1 (5 bases). V was pared by 2 bases and J by 5 bases, with 13 bases between. CDR1 is SGHTS, CDR2 YDEGEE, per germline. The CDR3 extends over 14 amino acids. The CDR3 coding sequence is TGTGCCAGCAGCTTCAGGGCCCCAAGTTATGGCTACACCTTC. This gives the protein CASSFRAPSYGYTF.

V gene TRBV19 combines with J gene TRBJ1-2; D remains ambiguous. The CDR3 is 11 residues long. The germline V gene has CDR1 LNHDA and CDR2 SQIVND (reference sequence). V lost 7 bases to trimming and J lost 4 bases, with 7 bases between them. In DNA, the CDR3 is TGTGCCAGTAACAGTCTCTATGGCTACACCTTC. Translation gives CASNSLYGYTF.

The chain combines TRBV19 with TRBJ1-5; the D gene is possibly TRBD1 (5 bases). Germline V gene lookup returns CDR1 LNHDA and CDR2 SQIVND (reference sequence). The CDR3 is 16 residues long. The ends were cut back, 1 base at V and 3 bases at J, with 13 bases in the middle. The CDR3 is CASSIGGELLNQPQHF. Here the CDR3 DNA reads TGTGCCAGTAGTATAGGGGGGGAACTCCTCAATCAGCCCCAGCATTTT.

In its sample, this clone was seen a few times. This chain connects TRBV9 to TRBJ2-2; 14 bases are a match to TRBD2. The CDR3 is 15 residues long. V lost 3 bases and J lost 8; bases outside the gene matches: 3. Looked up from germline, CDR1 is SGDLS and CDR2 is YYNGEE. The DNA for the CDR3 is TGTGCCAGCAGCGCGGGACTAGCGGGAGTGGGGGAGCTGTTTTTT. It encodes CASSAGLAGVGELFF.

The V gene is TRBV18, the J gene TRBJ1-3, with TRBD1 as a possible D gene (6 bases). In germline, CDR1 is KGHSH, CDR2 LQKENI. The CDR3 sequence is 14 residues long. The ends were cut back, 0 bases at V and 4 bases at J, with 7 bases in the middle. The CDR3 loop reads CASSPPGHGNTIYF. The CDR3 DNA reads as TGTGCCAGCTCACCACCGGGACACGGAAACACCATATATTTT.

A word on this clone: The junction departs from the called germline gene at one end, perhaps through a read error. This chain uses TRBV9 with TRBJ1-3; D unresolved. The CDR3 is 14 amino acids. Germline-derived CDR1 and CDR2 are SGDLS and YYNGEE. The CDR3 is CASSTSYSGNTTYF. Written as DNA, the CDR3 is TGTGCCAGCAGCACTAGTTACTCTGGAAACACCACATATTTT.

The chain links TRBV7-9 to TRBJ2-5; 8 nucleotides match TRBD2. From germline, CDR1 is SEHNR and CDR2 FQNEAQ (reference sequence). The CDR3 length is 14 residues. With 2 bases clipped from V and 5 bases from J, the junction kept 4 bases outside the gene matches. This CDR3 reads CASSLSGRMETQYF. DNA of the CDR3: TGTGCCAGCAGCTTAAGCGGGAGAATGGAGACCCAGTACTTC.

The genes are TRBV7-2 and TRBJ2-3, with a weak D call TRBD2 (6 bases). The CDR3 totals 15 residues. Germline V gene data show CDR1 as SGHTA and CDR2 as FQGNSA. Deletions cut 2 bases from V and 2 bases from J, with 11 bases between. CDR3: CASSLLAGTTDTQYF. The CDR3 DNA sequence: TGTGCCAGCAGCTTATTGGCGGGGACCACAGATACGCAGTATTTT. The full variable domain, in which reference TRBV7-2 and TRBJ2-3 provide the parts outside the CDR3, is GAGVSQSPSNKVTEKGKDVELRCDPISGHTALYWYRQSLGQGLEFLIYFQGNSAPDKSGLPSDRFSAERTGGSVSTLTIQRTQQEDSAVYLCASSLLAGTTDTQYFGPGTRLTVL.